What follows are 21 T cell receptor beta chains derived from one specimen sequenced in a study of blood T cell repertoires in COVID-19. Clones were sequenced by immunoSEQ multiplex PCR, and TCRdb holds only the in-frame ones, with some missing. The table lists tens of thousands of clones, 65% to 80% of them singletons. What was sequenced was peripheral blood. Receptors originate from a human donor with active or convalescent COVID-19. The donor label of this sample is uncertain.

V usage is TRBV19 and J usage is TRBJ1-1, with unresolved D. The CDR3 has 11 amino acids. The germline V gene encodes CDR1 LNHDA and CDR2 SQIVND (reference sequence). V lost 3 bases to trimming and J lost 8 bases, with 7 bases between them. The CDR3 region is CASSMAREAFF. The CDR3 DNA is TGTGCCAGTAGTATGGCCCGAGAAGCTTTCTTT.

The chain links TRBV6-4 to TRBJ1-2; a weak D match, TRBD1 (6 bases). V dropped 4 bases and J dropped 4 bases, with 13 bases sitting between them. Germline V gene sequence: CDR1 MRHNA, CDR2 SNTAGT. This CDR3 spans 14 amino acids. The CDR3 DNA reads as TGTGCCAGCAGTGCGGCACAGGGAGCCTATGGCTACACCTTC. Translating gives CASSAAQGAYGYTF.

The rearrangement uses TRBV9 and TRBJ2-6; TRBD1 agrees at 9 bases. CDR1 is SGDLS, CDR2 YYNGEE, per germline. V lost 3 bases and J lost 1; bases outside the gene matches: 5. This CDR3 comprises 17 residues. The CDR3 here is CASSDRQGESGANVLTF. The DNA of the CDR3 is TGTGCCAGCAGCGATCGACAGGGGGAATCTGGGGCCAACGTCCTGACTTTC.

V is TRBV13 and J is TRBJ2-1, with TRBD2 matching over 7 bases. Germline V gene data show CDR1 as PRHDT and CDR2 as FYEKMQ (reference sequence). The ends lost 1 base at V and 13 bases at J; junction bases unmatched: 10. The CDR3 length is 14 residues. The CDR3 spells CASSLVEGGRRQFF. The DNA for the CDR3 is TGTGCCAGCAGCTTAGTGGAGGGAGGGAGGCGACAGTTCTTC.

CDR3 protein: CASSDGGLSGGNSYNEQFF. CDR3 nucleotide sequence: TGCGCCAGCAGTGATGGAGGCCTTAGCGGAGGGAATTCCTACAATGAGCAGTTCTTC. The chain combines TRBV10-1 with TRBJ2-1, with D possibly matching TRBD2 (6 bases). The CDR3 extends over 19 amino acids. The germline V gene has CDR1 WNHNN and CDR2 SYGVQD (reference sequence). Trimming stripped 3 bases from V and 1 base from J, with 22 bases between.

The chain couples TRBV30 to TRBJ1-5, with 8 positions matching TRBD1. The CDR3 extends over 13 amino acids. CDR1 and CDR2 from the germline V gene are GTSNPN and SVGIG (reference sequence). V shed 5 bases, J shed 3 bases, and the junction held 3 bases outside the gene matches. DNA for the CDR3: TGTGCCTGGCGACAGGGGAACAATCAGCCCCAGCATTTT. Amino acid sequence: CAWRQGNNQPQHF. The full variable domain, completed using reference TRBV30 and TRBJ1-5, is SQTIHQWPATLVQPVGSPLSLECTVEGTSNPNLYWYRQAAGRGLQLLFYSVGIGQISSEVPQNLSASRPQDRQFILSSKKLLLSDSGFYLCAWRQGNNQPQHFGDGTRLSIL.

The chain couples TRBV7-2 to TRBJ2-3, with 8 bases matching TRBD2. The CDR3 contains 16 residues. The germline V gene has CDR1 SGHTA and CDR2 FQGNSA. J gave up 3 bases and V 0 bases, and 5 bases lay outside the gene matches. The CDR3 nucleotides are TGTGCCAGCAGCTTAGCCGGAGCGGGAGTAACAGATACGCAGTATTTT. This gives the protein CASSLAGAGVTDTQYF.

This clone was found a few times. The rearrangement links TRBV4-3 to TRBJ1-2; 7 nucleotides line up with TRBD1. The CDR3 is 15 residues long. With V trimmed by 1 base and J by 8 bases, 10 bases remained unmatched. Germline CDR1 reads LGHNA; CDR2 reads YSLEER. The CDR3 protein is CASSQATGEVEGYTF. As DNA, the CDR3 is TGCGCCAGCAGCCAAGCTACAGGGGAGGTTGAGGGCTACACCTTC.

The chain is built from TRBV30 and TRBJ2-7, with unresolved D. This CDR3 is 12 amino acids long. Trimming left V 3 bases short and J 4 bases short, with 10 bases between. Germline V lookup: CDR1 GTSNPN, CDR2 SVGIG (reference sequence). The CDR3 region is CAWSAASYEQYF. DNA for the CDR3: TGTGCCTGGAGCGCGGCATCATACGAGCAGTACTTC.

CDR3 protein: CSGLTSGTDTQYF. CDR3 sequence (DNA): TGCAGCGGTTTGACTAGCGGGACAGATACGCAGTATTTT. This chain joins TRBV29-1 and TRBJ2-3; 10 bases line up with TRBD2. Unmatched junction bases numbered 4, after V lost 7 bases and J lost 3 bases. CDR1 SQVTM and CDR2 ANQGSEA come from the germline V gene. This CDR3 comprises 13 residues.

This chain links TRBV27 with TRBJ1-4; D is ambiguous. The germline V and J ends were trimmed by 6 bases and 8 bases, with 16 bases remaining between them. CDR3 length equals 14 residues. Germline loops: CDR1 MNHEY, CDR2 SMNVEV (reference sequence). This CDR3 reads CASSRPGEKEKLFF. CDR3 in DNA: TGTGCCAGCAGCCGGCCTGGGGAGAAGGAAAAACTGTTTTTT. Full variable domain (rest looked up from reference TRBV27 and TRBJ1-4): EAQVTQNPRYLITVTGKKLTVTCSQNMNHEYMSWYRQDPGLGLRQIYYSMNVEVTDKGDVPEGYKVSRKEKRNFPLILESPSPNQTSLYFCASSRPGEKEKLFFGSGTQLSVL.

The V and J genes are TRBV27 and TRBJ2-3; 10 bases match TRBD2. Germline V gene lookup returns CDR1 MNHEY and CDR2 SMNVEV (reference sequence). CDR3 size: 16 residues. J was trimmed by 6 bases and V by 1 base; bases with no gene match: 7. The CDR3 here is CASSLWLAGVGDTQYF. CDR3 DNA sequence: TGTGCCAGCAGTTTATGGCTAGCGGGAGTCGGGGATACGCAGTATTTT.

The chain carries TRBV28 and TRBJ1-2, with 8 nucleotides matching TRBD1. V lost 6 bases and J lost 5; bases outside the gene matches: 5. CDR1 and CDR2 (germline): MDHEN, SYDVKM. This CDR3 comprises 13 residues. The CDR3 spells CASSSGQGYGYTF. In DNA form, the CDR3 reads TGTGCCAGCAGCTCCGGACAGGGATATGGCTACACCTTC.

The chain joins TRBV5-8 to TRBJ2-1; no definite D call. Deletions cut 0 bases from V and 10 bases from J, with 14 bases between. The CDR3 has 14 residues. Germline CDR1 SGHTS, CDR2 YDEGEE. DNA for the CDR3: TGTGCCAGCAGCTTGGCCTACAATGCGAGGGAGCAGTTCTTC. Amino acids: CASSLAYNAREQFF.

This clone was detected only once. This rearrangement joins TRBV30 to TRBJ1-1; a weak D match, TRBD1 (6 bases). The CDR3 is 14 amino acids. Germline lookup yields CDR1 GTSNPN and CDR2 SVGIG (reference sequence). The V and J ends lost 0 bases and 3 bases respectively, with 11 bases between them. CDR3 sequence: CAWSVTRGDTEAFF. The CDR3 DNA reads TGTGCCTGGAGTGTAACCAGGGGTGACACTGAAGCTTTCTTT.

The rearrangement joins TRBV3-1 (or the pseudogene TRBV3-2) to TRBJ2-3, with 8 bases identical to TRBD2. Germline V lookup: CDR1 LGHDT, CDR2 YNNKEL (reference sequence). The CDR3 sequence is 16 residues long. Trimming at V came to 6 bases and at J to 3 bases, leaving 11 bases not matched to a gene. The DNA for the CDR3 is TGTGCCAGCAGTCCCGGGACTAGGTCCTCGACAGATACGCAGTATTTT. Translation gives CASSPGTRSSTDTQYF.

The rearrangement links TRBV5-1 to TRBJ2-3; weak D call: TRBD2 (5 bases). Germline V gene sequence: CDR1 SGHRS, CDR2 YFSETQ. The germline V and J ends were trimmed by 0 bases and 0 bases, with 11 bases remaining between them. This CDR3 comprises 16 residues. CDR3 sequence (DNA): TGCGCCAGCAGCTTGGGCAGCGGCTATAGCACAGATACGCAGTATTTT. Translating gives CASSLGSGYSTDTQYF.

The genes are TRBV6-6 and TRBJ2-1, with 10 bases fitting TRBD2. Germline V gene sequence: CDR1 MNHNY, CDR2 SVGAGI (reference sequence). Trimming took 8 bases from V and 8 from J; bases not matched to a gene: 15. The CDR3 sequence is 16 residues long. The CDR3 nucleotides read TGTGCCAGCGGAGCGGGAGGGCCCATCTTTGGCGATGAGCAGTTCTTC. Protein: CASGAGGPIFGDEQFF.

The CDR3 DNA follows: TGCAGCGACCTATCCAGGGGGCGCGATGAAAAACTGTTTTTT. It is translated as CSDLSRGRDEKLFF. The chain couples TRBV29-1 to TRBJ1-4, with TRBD1 matching 8 bases. This CDR3 has 14 residues. Trimming removed 7 bases from V and 6 bases from J; junction bases left unmatched: 10. CDR1 is SQVTM, CDR2 ANQGSEA, per germline.

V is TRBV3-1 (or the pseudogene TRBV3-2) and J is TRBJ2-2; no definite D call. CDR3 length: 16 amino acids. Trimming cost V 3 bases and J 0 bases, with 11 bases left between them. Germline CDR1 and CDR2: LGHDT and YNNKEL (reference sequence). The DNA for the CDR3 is TGTGCCAGCAGCCATCTCAGAGGCACGAACACCGGGGAGCTGTTTTTT. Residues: CASSHLRGTNTGELFF.

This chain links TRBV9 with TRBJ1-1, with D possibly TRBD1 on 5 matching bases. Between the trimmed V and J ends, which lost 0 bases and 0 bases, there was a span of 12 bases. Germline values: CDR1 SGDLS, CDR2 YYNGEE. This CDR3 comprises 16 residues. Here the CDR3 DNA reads TGTGCCAGCAGCGTAGCCCAGACAGCGATGAACACTGAAGCTTTCTTT. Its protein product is CASSVAQTAMNTEAFF. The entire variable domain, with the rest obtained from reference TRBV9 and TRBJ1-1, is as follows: DSGVTQTPKHLITATGQRVTLRCSPRSGDLSVYWYQQSLDQGLQFLIQYYNGEERAKGNILERFSAQQFPDLHSELNLSSLELGDSALYFCASSVAQTAMNTEAFFGQGTRLTVV.